This is a list of T cell receptor beta chains from one sample in a study of shared clonotypes between healthy human individuals. The repertoire was sequenced with immunoSEQ multiplex PCR; TCRdb's copy has only in-frame clones and lacks some. This table holds around 620,000 clones, roughly 95% found once. The material sequenced was naive CD8+ T cells sorted from blood. The origin of the receptors is a woman in her 30s in good health. The CDR3 runs from the conserved cysteine through the conserved F or W. A D gene is named only where the DNA matches it firmly. Not every row has a clone size; where given, it reads once, few, many or a size class.

v_call	d_call	clone_size	j_call	cdr3_aa	cdr3_nt
TRBV28	-	once	TRBJ1-1	CASSQVSVYRDMNTEAFF	TGTGCCAGCAGTCAGGTGTCCGTGTACAGAGATATGAACACTGAAGCTTTCTTT
TRBV6-1	-	-	TRBJ1-5	CASSGYSSNQPQHF	TGTGCCAGCAGTGGCTATTCGAGCAATCAGCCCCAGCATTTT
TRBV2	TRBD2	once	TRBJ2-7	CASSATSGLSYEQYF	TGTGCCAGCAGTGCGACTAGCGGGCTCTCCTACGAGCAGTACTTC
TRBV7-9	TRBD2	-	TRBJ2-5	CASTTSGRISETQYF	TGTGCCAGCACGACTAGCGGGAGGATTTCGGAGACCCAGTACTTC
TRBV27	TRBD1	-	TRBJ2-3	CASSWTGGADTQYF	TGTGCCAGCAGTTGGACAGGGGGGGCAGATACGCAGTATTTT
TRBV21-1	-	-	TRBJ2-6	CASPQIQGSSGANVLTF	TGTGCCAGCCCCCAGATTCAGGGAAGCTCTGGGGCCAACGTCCTGACTTTC
TRBV5-6	TRBD1	-	TRBJ1-1	CASSPSTGLRSTEAFF	TGTGCCAGCAGCCCTTCGACAGGGTTGAGGAGTACTGAAGCTTTCTTT
TRBV30	-	-	TRBJ1-1	CAWESVLRSEAFF	TGTGCCTGGGAATCAGTTTTACGTTCTGAAGCTTTCTTT
TRBV4-1	-	-	TRBJ1-4	CASSQGIPGQGSINEKLFF	TGCGCCAGCAGCCAAGGAATTCCCGGCCAGGGGAGTATTAATGAAAAACTGTTTTTT
TRBV28	-	-	TRBJ2-3	CASSLWGESPTDTQYF	TGTGCCAGCAGTTTATGGGGGGAGTCTCCCACAGATACGCAGTATTTT
TRBV19	TRBD2	-	TRBJ2-2	CASSPAGESNTGELFF	TGTGCCAGTAGTCCCGCGGGGGAATCGAACACCGGGGAGCTGTTTTTT
TRBV27	TRBD1	-	TRBJ2-7	CASSPRQGGYEQYF	TGTGCCAGCAGTCCCCGACAGGGTGGCTACGAGCAGTACTTC
TRBV7-9	TRBD2	-	TRBJ2-5	CASSPEGAGGGRETQYF	TGTGCCAGCAGCCCCGAGGGAGCGGGAGGAGGGCGAGAGACCCAGTACTTC
TRBV7-9	-	-	TRBJ2-1	CASSGRDKGYNEQFF	TGTGCCAGCAGCGGTCGGGACAAGGGCTACAATGAGCAGTTCTTC
TRBV18	-	-	TRBJ2-7	CASSNSSYEQYF	TGTGCCAGCTCGAATAGCTCCTACGAGCAGTACTTC
TRBV7-9	TRBD2	once	TRBJ2-1	CASSLGLAGFYNEQFF	TGTGCCAGCAGCCTGGGACTAGCGGGGTTCTACAATGAGCAGTTCTTC
TRBV27	TRBD2	-	TRBJ2-7	CASSFRGLSSYEQYF	TGTGCCAGCAGTTTCCGGGGACTAAGCTCCTACGAGCAGTACTTC
TRBV25-1	-	few	TRBJ1-5	CASSESGSNQPQHF	TGTGCCAGCAGTGAAAGCGGTAGCAATCAGCCCCAGCATTTT
TRBV27	-	once	TRBJ2-2	CASSFGTGVSSGRVGELFF	TGTGCCAGCAGTTTCGGGACAGGGGTATCCAGCGGGAGGGTCGGGGAGCTGTTTTTT
TRBV7-9	-	-	TRBJ2-7	CASSGDSYEQYF	TGTGCCAGCAGTGGGGATTCCTACGAGCAGTACTTC